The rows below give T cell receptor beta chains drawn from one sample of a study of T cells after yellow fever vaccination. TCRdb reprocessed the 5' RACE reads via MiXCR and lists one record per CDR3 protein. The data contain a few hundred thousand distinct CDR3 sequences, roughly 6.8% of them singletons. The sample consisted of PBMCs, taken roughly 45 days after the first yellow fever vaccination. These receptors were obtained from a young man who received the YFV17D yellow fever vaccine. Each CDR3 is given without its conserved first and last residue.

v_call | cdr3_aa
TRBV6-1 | ASSLAMGQYYGYT
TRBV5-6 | ARSAGLLCYGYT
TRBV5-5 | ASSLGELAKNIQY
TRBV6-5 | ASSYDSKTGRSKAF
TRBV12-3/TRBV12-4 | ASRISGGAGTGELF
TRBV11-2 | ASSYPGLAGGPSRDTQY
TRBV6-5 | ASSWAAGQGPYEQY
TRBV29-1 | SARARQGIDEQF
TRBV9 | ASSLLAGSSYNEQF
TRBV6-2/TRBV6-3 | ASSRRGNSPLH
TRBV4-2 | ASSPPGNDRSYSPLH
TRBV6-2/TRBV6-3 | ASSYSMGQGDYEQF
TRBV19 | ASRLAGGDNEQF
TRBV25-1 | ASSESQGRGNQPQH
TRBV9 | ASSGGGTSPLH
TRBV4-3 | ASSQDFGNSPLH
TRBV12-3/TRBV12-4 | ASSFGRGPEKLF
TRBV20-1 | SPIKTGTGGTQY
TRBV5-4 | ASSPGLAGAREF
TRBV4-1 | ASSQDPWGLNQPQH
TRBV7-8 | ASSLMTGGGDTQY
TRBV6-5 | ASSYSYGSSSGANVLT
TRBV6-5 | ASSYFLAGVEQF
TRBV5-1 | ASSFEGGTGNSPLH
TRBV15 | ATSRGAGSTDTQY
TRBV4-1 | ASSLRGDEQF
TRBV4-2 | ASSQDLMSGGFAGELF
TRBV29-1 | SVVSRTGHGYT
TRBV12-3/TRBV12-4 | ASRADRGRHNEQF
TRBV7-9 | ASSLRGVSVGEAF
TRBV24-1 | ATSDPGTGGGWGNEQF
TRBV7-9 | ASSRRTDTQY
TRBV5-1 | ASSPLDRGYT
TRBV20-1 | SARKAGTSYNEQF
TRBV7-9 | ASSLRPGETQY
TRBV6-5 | ASSWGQGTHNEKLF
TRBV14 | ASSQQGALGTEAF
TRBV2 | ASSVTPNYGYT
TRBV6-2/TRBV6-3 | ASRPGLYNEQF
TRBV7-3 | ASSLGGASAYNEQF
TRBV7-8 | ASSLAASPSCT
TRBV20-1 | SAPSWYNEQF
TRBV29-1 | GVEGMPETQY
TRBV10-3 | AIRGGLAHHSYNEQF
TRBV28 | ASSLRGGWGYT
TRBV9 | ASSVSTANTEAF